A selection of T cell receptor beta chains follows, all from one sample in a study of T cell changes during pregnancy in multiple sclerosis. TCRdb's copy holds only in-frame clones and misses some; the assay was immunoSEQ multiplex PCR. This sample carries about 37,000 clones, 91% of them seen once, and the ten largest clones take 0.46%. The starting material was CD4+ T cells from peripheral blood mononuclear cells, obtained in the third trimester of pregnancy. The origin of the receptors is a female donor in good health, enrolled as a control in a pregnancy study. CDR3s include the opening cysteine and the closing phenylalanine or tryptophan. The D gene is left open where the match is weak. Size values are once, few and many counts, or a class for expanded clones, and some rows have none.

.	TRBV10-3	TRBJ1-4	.	CAISESIVGVKNEKLFF	TGTGCCATCAGTGAGTCGATCGTCGGGGTTAAGAATGAAAAACTGTTTTTT
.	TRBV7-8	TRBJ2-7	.	CASSFSYEQYF	TGTGCCAGCAGCTTCAGCTACGAGCAGTACTTC
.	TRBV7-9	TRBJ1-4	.	CASSSPEVGAEKLFF	TGTGCCAGCAGCTCGCCCGAGGTAGGGGCTGAAAAACTGTTTTTT
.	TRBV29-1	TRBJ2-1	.	CSVEDILGLSKFF	TGCAGCGTTGAAGATATCCTAGGTCTGAGTAAGTTCTTC
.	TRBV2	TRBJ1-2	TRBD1	CARTGSGGYTF	TGTGCCAGGACAGGGTCCGGTGGCTACACCTTC
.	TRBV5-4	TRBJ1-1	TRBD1	CASSFRTGLNTEAFF	TGTGCCAGCAGCTTCCGGACAGGGCTGAACACTGAAGCTTTCTTT
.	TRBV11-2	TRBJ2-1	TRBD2	CASSFGGGTNNEQFF	TGTGCCAGCAGCTTCGGCGGGGGGACCAACAATGAGCAGTTCTTC
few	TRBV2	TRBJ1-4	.	CASGARGGEKLFF	TGTGCCAGCGGGGCGAGGGGGGGAGAAAAACTGTTTTTT
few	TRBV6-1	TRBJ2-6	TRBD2	CASSVPSGRKNVLTF	TGTGCCAGCAGTGTCCCTAGCGGGAGGAAGAACGTCCTGACTTTC
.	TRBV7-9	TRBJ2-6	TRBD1	CASSSPGQGAGANVLTF	TGTGCCAGCAGCTCACCGGGACAGGGTGCTGGGGCCAACGTCCTGACTTTC
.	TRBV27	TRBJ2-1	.	CASSLSGQGYEQFF	TGTGCCAGCAGTTTATCTGGGCAGGGGTATGAGCAGTTCTTC
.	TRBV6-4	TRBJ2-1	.	CASILGGVDNEQFF	TGTGCCAGCATCCTGGGCGGGGTGGACAATGAGCAGTTCTTC
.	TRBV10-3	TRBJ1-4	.	CAISPSQGGSEKLFF	TGTGCCATCAGCCCTAGCCAGGGAGGATCTGAAAAACTGTTTTTT
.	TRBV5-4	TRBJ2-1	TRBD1	CASFLGGFGSYNEQFF	TGTGCCAGCTTCCTAGGGGGCTTCGGCTCCTACAATGAGCAGTTCTTC
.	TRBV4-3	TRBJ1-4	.	CASSLKGTNEKLFF	TGCGCCAGCAGCCTTAAGGGGACTAATGAAAAACTGTTTTTT
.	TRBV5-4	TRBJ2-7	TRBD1	CASSIGTGLTGEQYF	TGTGCCAGCAGCATCGGGACAGGGTTGACCGGCGAGCAGTACTTC
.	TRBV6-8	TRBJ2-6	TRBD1	CASSYEGAGANVLTF	TGTGCCAGCAGTTACGAGGGGGCAGGGGCCAACGTCCTGACTTTC
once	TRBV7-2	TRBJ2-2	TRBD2	CASSTPKGTSRPGELFF	TGTGCCAGCAGCACCCCCAAGGGGACTAGCAGGCCCGGGGAGCTGTTTTTT
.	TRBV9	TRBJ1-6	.	CASSLRQEDSPLHF	TGTGCCAGCAGCCTAAGACAGGAAGATTCACCCCTCCACTTT
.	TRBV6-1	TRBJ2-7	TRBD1	CASSERDSSYEQYF	TGTGCCAGCAGTGAACGGGACAGTTCCTACGAGCAGTACTTC
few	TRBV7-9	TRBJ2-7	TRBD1	CASSKTGGLPGEQYF	TGTGCCAGCAGCAAGACAGGGGGCCTTCCCGGGGAGCAGTACTTC
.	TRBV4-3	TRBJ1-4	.	CASSQVLRGRWGKLFF	TGCGCCAGCAGCCAAGTTCTGCGGGGGCGCTGGGGAAAACTGTTTTTT
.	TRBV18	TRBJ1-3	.	CASSPDSSGNTIYF	TGTGCCAGCTCACCGGACAGCTCTGGAAACACCATATATTTT
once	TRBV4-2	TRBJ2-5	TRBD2	CASSQEGTSAGETQYF	TGTGCCAGCAGCCAAGAGGGAACTAGCGCAGGGGAGACCCAGTACTTC
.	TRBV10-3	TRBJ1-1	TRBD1	CATYNPGQGVWGTEAFF	TGTGCCACCTATAATCCGGGACAGGGGGTTTGGGGCACTGAAGCTTTCTTT
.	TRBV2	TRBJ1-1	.	CASSEFRGGDEAFF	TGTGCCAGCAGTGAATTTCGGGGGGGAGATGAAGCTTTCTTT
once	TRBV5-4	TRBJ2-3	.	CATAAWGLSSTDTQYF	TGTGCAACCGCGGCCTGGGGCCTCTCAAGCACAGATACGCAGTATTTT
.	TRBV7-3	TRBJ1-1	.	CASSLQGRGNTEAFF	TGTGCCAGCAGCTTACAGGGGAGGGGGAACACTGAAGCTTTCTTT
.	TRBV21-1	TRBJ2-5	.	CASSNKKWDNRLTQETQYF	TGTGCCAGCAGCAATAAAAAATGGGATAACAGGCTTACGCAAGAGACCCAGTACTTC
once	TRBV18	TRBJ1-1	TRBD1	CASSPGTGGVWGHTEAFF	TGTGCCAGCTCACCAGGGACAGGGGGCGTATGGGGCCACACTGAAGCTTTCTTT
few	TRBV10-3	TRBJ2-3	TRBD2	CATNLAGAEDTQYF	TGTGCCACCAATCTAGCGGGGGCCGAAGATACGCAGTATTTT
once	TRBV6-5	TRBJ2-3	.	CASRTSGSTDTQYF	TGTGCCAGCAGAACCTCGGGGAGCACAGATACGCAGTATTTT
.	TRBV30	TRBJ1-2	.	CAWRGANYGYTF	TGTGCCTGGAGAGGAGCTAACTATGGCTACACCTTC
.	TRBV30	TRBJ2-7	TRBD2	CAWSLLAGGPEQYF	TGTGCCTGGAGCCTATTAGCGGGGGGGCCCGAGCAGTACTTC
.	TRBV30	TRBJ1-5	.	CAWSLRTVNQPQHF	TGTGCCTGGAGTTTAAGGACTGTCAATCAGCCCCAGCATTTT
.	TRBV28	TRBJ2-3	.	CASRVSLATDTQYF	TGTGCCAGCAGAGTGAGTCTAGCCACAGATACGCAGTATTTT
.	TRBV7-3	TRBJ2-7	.	CASSYAFGGEQYF	TGTGCCAGCAGCTACGCGTTTGGGGGGGAGCAGTACTTC